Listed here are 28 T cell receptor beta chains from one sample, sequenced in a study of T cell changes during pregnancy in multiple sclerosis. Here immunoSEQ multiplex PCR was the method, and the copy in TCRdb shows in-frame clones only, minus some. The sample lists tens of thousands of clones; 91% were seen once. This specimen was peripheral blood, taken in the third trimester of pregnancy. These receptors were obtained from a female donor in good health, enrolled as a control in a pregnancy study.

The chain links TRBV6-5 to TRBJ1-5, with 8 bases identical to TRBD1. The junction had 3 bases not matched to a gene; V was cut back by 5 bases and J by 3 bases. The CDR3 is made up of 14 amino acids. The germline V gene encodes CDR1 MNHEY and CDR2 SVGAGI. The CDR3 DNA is TGTGCCAGCAGTGCGGGACAGGACAATCAGCCCCAGCATTTT. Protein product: CASSAGQDNQPQHF.

This chain's CDR3 is CASSHLQMEGGYTF. The CDR3 DNA is TGCGCCAGCAGCCACCTCCAGATGGAGGGTGGCTACACCTTC. The chain joins TRBV4-1 to TRBJ1-2; D is uncertain. Trimming shortened V by 3 bases and J by 7 bases, and 15 bases separated the two germline ends. CDR3 length: 14 residues. The germline CDR1 and CDR2 sequences are MGHRA and YSYEKL.

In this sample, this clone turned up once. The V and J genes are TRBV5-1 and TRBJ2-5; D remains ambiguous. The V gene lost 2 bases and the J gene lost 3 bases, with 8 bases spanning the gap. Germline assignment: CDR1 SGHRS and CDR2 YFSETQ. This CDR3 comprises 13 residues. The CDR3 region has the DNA TGCGCCAGCAGCTTCTCCCCCGAAGAGACCCAGTACTTC. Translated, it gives CASSFSPEETQYF.

The DNA for the CDR3 is TGTGCCATGGGAAAGGACAGGAACACTGAAGCTTTCTTT. Protein sequence: CAMGKDRNTEAFF. This chain joins TRBV10-3 and TRBJ1-1; a possible D gene is TRBD1 (6 bases). Per the germline V gene, CDR1 is ENHRY and CDR2 is SYGVKD. This CDR3 has 13 residues. V was pared by 9 bases and J by 1 base, with 12 bases between.

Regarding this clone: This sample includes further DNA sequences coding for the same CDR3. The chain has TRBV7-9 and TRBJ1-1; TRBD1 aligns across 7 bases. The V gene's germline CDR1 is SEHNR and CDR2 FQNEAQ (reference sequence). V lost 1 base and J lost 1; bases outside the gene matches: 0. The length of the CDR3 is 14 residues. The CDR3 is CASSLGQGNTEAFF. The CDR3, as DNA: TGTGCCAGCAGCTTAGGACAGGGGAACACTGAAGCTTTCTTT.

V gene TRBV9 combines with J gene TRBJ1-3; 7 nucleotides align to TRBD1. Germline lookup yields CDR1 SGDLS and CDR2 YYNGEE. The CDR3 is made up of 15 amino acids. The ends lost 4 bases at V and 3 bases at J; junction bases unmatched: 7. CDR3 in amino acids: CASSNRQGSGNTIYF. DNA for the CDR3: TGTGCCAGCAGCAACCGACAGGGCAGTGGAAACACCATATATTTT.

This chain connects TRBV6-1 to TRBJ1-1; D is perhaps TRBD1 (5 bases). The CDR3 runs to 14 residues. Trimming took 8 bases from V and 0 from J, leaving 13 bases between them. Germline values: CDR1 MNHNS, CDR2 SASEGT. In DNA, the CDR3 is TGTGCCAGCCCTTACGGGGGTATGAACACTGAAGCTTTCTTT. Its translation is CASPYGGMNTEAFF.

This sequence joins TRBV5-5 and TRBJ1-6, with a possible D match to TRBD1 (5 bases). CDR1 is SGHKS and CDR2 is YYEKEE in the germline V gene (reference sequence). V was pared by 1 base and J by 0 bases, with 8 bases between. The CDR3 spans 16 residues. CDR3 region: CASSLQGSSYNSPLHF. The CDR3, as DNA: TGTGCCAGCAGCTTGCAGGGTAGCTCCTATAATTCACCCCTCCACTTT.

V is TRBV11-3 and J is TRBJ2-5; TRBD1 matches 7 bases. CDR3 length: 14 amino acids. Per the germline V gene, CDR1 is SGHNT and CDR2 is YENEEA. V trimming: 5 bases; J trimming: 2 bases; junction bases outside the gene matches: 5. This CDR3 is CASSIDREQETQYF. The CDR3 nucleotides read TGTGCCAGCAGCATCGACAGGGAGCAAGAGACCCAGTACTTC.

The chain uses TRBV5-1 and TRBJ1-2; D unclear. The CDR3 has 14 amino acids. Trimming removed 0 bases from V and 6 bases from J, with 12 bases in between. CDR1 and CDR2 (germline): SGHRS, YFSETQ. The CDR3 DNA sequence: TGCGCCAGCAGCTTGGAGCGGGAGATGGATGGCTACACCTTC. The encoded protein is CASSLEREMDGYTF.

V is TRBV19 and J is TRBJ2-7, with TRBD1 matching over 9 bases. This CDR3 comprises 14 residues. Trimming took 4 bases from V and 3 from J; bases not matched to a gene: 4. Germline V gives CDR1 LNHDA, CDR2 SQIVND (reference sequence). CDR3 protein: CASSRDRVGYEQYF. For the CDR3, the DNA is TGTGCCAGTAGTAGGGACAGGGTTGGCTACGAGCAGTACTTC.

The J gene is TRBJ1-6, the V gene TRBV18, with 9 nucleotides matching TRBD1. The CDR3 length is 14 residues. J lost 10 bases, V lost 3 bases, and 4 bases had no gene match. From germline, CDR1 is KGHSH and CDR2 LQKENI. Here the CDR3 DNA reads TGTGCCAGCTCACCGCGGGACAGGGACTCACCCCTCCACTTT. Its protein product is CASSPRDRDSPLHF. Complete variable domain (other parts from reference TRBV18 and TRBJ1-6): NAGVMQNPRHLVRRRGQEARLRCSPMKGHSHVYWYRQLPEEGLKFMVYLQKENIIDESGMPKERFSAEFPKEGPSILRIQQVVRGDSAAYFCASSPRDRDSPLHFGNGTRLTVT.

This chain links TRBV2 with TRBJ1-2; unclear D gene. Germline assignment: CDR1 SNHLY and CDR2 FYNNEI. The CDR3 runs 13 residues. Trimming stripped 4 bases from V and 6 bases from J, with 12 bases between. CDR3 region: CASSALPPNGYTF. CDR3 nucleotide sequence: TGTGCCAGCAGTGCCCTACCCCCCAATGGCTACACCTTC.

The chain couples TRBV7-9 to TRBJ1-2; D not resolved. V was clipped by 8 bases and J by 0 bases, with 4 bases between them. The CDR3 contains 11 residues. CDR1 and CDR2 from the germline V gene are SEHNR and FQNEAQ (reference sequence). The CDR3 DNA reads TGTGCCAGCTTAGCTAACTATGGCTACACCTTC. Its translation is CASLANYGYTF.

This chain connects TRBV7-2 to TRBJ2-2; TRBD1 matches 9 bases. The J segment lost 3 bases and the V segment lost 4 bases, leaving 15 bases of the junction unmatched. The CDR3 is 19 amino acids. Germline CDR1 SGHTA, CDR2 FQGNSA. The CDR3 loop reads CASSSPGQGIWGDTGELFF. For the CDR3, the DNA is TGTGCCAGCAGCTCCCCGGGACAGGGAATCTGGGGGGACACCGGGGAGCTGTTTTTT.

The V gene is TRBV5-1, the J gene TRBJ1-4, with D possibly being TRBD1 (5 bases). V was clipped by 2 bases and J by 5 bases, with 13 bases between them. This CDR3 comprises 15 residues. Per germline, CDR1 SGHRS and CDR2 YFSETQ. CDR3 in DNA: TGCGCCAGCAGCTTCTTGCGGGGCCGCAATGAAAAACTGTTTTTT. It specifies CASSFLRGRNEKLFF.

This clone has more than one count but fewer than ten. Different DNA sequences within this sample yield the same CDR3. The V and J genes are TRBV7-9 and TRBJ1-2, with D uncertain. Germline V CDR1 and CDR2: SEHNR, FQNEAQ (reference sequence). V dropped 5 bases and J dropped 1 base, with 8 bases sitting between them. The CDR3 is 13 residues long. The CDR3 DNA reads TGTGCCAGCAGCGGGCAGCTTAACTATGGCTACACCTTC. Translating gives CASSGQLNYGYTF.

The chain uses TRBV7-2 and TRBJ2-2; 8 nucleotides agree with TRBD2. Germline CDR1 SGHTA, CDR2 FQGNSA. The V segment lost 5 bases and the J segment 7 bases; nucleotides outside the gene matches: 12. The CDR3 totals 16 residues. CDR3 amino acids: CASSPGTSRVGGELFF. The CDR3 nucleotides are TGTGCCAGCAGCCCCGGGACTAGTAGGGTAGGCGGGGAGCTGTTTTTT.

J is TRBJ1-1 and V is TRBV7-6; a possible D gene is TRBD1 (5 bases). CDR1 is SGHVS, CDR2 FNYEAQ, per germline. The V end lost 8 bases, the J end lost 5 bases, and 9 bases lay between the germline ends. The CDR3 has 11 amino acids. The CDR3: CASGGGTEAFF. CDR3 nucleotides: TGTGCCAGCGGCGGGGGGACTGAAGCTTTCTTT. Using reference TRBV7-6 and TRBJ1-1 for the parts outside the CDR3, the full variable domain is GAGVSQSPRYKVTKRGQDVALRCDPISGHVSLYWYRQALGQGPEFLTYFNYEAQQDKSGLPNDRFSAERPEGSISTLTIQRTEQRDSAMYRCASGGGTEAFFGQGTRLTVV.

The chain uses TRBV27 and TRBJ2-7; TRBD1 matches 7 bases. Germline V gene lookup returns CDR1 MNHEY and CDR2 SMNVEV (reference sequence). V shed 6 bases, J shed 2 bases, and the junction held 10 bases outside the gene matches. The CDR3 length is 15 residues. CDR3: CASSPWTGSTYEQYF. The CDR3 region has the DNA TGTGCCAGCAGCCCGTGGACAGGTTCCACCTACGAGCAGTACTTC.

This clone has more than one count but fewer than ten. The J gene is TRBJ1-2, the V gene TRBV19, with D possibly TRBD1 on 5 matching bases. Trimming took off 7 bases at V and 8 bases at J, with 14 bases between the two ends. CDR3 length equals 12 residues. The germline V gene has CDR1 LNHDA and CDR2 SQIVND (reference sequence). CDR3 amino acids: CASTTVGGGYTF. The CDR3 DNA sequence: TGTGCCAGTACTACTGTGGGGGGAGGCTACACCTTC.

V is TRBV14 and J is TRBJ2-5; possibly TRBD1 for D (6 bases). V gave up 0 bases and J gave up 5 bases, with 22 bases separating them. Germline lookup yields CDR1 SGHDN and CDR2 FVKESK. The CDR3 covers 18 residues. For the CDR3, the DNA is TGTGCCAGCAGCCAAGATTGGTCCGCCAGGGGTTTGGTGGAGACCCAGTACTTC. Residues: CASSQDWSARGLVETQYF.

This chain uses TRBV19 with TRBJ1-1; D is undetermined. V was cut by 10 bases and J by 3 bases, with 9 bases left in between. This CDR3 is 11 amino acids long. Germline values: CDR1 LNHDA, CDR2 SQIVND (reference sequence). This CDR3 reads CATYRDTEAFF. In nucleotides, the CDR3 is TGTGCCACCTACCGAGACACTGAAGCTTTCTTT.

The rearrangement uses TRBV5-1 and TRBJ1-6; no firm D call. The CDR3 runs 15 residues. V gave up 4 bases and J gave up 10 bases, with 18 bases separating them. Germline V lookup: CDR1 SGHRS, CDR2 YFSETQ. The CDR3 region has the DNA TGCGCCAGCAGCATGGACCTTTTCCCGGGATCACCCCTCCACTTT. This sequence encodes CASSMDLFPGSPLHF. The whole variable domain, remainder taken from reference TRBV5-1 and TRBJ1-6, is KAGVTQTPRYLIKTRGQQVTLSCSPISGHRSVSWYQQTPGQGLQFLFEYFSETQRNKGNFPGRFSGRQFSNSRSEMNVSTLELGDSALYLCASSMDLFPGSPLHFGNGTRLTVT.

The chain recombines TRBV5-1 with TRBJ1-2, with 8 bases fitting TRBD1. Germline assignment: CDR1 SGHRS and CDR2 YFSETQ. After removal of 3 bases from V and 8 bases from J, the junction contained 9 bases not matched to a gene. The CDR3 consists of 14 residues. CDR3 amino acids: CASSWAQDREGYTF. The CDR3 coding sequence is TGCGCCAGCAGCTGGGCCCAGGACAGGGAAGGCTACACCTTC.

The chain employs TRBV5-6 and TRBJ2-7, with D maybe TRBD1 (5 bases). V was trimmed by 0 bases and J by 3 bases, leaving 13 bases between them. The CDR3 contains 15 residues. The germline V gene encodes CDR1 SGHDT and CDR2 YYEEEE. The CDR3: CASSLAGMRFYEQYF. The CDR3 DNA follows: TGTGCCAGCAGCTTGGCAGGGATGAGATTCTACGAGCAGTACTTC.

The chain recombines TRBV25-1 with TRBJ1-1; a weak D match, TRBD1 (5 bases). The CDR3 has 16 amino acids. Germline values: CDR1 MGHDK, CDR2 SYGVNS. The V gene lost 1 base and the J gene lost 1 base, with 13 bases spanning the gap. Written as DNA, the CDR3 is TGTGCCAGCAGTGAATTAGACAGTCGTACGAACACTGAAGCTTTCTTT. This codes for CASSELDSRTNTEAFF.

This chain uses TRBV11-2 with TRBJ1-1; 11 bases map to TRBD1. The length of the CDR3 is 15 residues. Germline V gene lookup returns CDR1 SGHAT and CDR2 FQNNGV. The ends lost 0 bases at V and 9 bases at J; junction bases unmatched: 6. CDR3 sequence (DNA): TGTGCCAGCAGCTTAGAAGGGACAGGGGGTGTTAAAGCTTTCTTT. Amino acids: CASSLEGTGGVKAFF. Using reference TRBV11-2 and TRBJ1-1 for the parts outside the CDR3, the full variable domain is EAGVAQSPRYKIIEKRQSVAFWCNPISGHATLYWYQQILGQGPKLLIQFQNNGVVDDSQLPKDRFSAERLKGVDSTLKIQPAKLEDSAVYLCASSLEGTGGVKAFFGQGTRLTVV.